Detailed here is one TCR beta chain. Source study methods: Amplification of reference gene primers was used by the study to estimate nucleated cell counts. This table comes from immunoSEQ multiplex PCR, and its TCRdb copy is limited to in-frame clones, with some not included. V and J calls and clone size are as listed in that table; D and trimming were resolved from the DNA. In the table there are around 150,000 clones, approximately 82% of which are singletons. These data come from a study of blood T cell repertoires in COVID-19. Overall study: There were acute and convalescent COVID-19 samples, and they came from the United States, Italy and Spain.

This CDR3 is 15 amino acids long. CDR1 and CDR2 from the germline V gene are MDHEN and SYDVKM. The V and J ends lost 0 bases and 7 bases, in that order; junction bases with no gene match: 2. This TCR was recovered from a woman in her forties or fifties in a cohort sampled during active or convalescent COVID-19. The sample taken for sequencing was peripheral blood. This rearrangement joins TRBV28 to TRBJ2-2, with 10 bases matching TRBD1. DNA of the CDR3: TGTGCCAGCAGTTTATGGACAGGGGGCTACGGGGAGCTGTTTTTT. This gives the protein CASSLWTGGYGELFF.